This T cell receptor (beta chain) was sequenced for a study of OX40 agonist ivuxolimab in advanced cancers. Regarding the complete study: Ivuxolimab, which targeted the costimulatory receptor OX40 (CD134), was an agonistic, fully human IgG2 monoclonal antibody. Partial responses were achieved by three dose-escalation patients, of whom one had hepatocellular carcinoma and two had cutaneous melanoma. In the dose-escalation cohort, around four fifths of patients were male, and the mean age was around 60 years, with a range of about 23 to 85. The paper covers the monotherapy dose-escalation part of the phase I ivuxolimab trial, which included N = 52 patients. Among the 52 dose-escalation patients, around 19 had hepatocellular carcinoma, 15 melanoma, 9 renal cell carcinoma and 9 head and neck cancer. The point of sequencing TCRbeta in the periphery was to test whether ivuxolimab changed TCR sequence diversity and drove clonal T-cell expansion. Intravenous ivuxolimab was administered to patients every 2 weeks at six dose levels: 0.01, 0.1, 0.3, 1.5, 3 and 10 mg/kg. Patients were allowed to have had prior anti-PD-1, anti-PD-L1 or anti-CTLA-4 therapy, and around 40% of the dose-escalation patients had previously received checkpoint inhibitors. The paper's findings and limits, for the study overall: In the 0.1-3.0 mg/kg groups, partial responders were among the patients with the lowest normalized peripheral clonal expansion, particularly in CD8+ T cells. The antigen specificity of the clonally expanded peripheral T cells was not determined. Low levels of normalized T-cell clonal expansion were also seen in some patients who did not respond. After ivuxolimab, more expanded clones were found on average in CD8+ T cells than in CD4+ T cells. At doses from 0.1 to 3.0 mg/kg, clonal expansion was seen in both CD4+ and CD8+ blood T cells between baseline and week 6.

As regards this clone: Which antigen it targets is not known. No much larger clone is present one base from it, and per-base qualities are unavailable.

The trial excluded patients who had a history of autoimmune disease or were on systemic immunosuppression. Peripheral blood for TCR sequencing was drawn from every dose cohort at baseline, at cycle 4 day 1 and at cycle 7 day 1. Samples were obtained from an open-label, multicenter, first-in-human phase I dose-escalation trial of ivuxolimab. Adults with locally advanced or metastatic head and neck squamous cell, hepatocellular, melanoma or renal cell carcinoma were enrolled in the trial. Before TCR sequencing, CD4+ and CD8+ T cells were separately sorted from peripheral blood. To sequence the TCRbeta CDR3 region, genomic DNA was isolated from the sorted cells. The immunoSEQ Assay was used to sequence the TCRbeta CDR3 regions. Entries here come from immuneACCESS through TCRdb and include only in-frame sequences with V and J called. Some clones fail to appear in such tables; in the studies checked, an unresolved V gene covers under half of the shortfall, and the cause of the remainder is unknown. The sample data list around 100,000 clones, and 89% of these were observed just once. The leading ten clones occupy approximately 0.35% of the sample.

Spanning cysteine to phenylalanine, the CDR3 consists of 14 amino acids. Solely the CDR3 DNA is kept, with 42 bases framed from the first base. Sequences LGHNA (CDR1) and YNFKEQ (CDR2) are obtained from the germline V gene. The V end loses 2 bases and the J end loses 8 bases, and a stretch of 13 bases separates them. The rearranged chain carries TRBV4-2 and TRBJ2-1; TRBD1 might be the D gene, on 7 matching bases. Sequenced material: CD4+ or CD8+ T cells sorted from blood, taken in a trial of the OX40 agonist ivuxolimab. The receptor's source is an adult with an advanced solid tumor such as melanoma, head and neck, liver or kidney cancer. The encoded CDR3 is CASSQSGGGYEQFF. The DNA sequence reads TGTGCCAGCAGCCAAAGTGGAGGGGGCTATGAGCAGTTCTTC.